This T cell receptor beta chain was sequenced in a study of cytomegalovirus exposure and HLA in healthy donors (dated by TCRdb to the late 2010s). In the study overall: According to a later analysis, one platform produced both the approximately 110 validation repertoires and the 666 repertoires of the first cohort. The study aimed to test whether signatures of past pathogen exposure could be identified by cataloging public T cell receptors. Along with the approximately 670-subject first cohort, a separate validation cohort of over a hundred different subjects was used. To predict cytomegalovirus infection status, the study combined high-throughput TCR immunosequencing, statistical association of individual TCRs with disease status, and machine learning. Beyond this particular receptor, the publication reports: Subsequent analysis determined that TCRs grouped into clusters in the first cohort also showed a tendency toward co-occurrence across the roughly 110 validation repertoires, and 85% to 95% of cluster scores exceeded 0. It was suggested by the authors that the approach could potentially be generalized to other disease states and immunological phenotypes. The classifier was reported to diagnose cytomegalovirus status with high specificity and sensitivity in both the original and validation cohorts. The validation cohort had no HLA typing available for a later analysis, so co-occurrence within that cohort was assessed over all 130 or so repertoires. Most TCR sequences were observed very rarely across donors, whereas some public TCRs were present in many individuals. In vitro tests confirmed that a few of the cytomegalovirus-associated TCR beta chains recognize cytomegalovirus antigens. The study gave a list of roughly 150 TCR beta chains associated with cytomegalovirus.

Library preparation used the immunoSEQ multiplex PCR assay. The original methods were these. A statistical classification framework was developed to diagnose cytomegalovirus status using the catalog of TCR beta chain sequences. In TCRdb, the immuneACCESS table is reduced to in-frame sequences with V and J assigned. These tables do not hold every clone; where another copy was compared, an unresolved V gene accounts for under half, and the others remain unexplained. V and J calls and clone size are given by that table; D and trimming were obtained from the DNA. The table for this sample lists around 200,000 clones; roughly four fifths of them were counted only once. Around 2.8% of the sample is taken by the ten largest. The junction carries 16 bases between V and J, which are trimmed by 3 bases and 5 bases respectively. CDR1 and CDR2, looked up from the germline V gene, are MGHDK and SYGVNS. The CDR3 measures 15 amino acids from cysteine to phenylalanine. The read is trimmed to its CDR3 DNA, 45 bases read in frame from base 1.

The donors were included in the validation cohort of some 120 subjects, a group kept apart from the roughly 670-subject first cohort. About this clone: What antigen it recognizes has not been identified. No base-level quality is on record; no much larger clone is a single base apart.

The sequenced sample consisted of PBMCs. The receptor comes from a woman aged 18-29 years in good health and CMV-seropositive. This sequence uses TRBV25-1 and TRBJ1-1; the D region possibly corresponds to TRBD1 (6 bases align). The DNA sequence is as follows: TGTGCCAGCAGTGACCCCGCGGGGGGCGAAACTGAAGCTTTCTTT. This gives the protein CASSDPAGGETEAFF.